This T cell receptor (beta chain) was observed in a study of T cell changes during pregnancy in multiple sclerosis. The protocol was immunoSEQ multiplex PCR, while the TCRdb copy is restricted to in-frame clones and leaves out a portion. The data show 100,000 to 150,000 clones, 80% to 95% seen once. Germline CDR1 and CDR2: KGHSH and LQKENI. The CDR3 runs 16 residues. Germline trimming cut 4 bases from V and 2 bases from J; bases unmatched to any gene: 11. The chain carries TRBV18 and TRBJ2-7, with 7 bases aligning to TRBD2. The receptor was isolated from a female donor with multiple sclerosis, enrolled in a pregnancy study. The sample was peripheral blood, taken before pregnancy. CDR3 in amino acids: CASSLPPQGLAYEQYF. The CDR3 coding sequence is TGTGCCAGCTCACTACCGCCCCAAGGACTAGCCTACGAGCAGTACTTC.